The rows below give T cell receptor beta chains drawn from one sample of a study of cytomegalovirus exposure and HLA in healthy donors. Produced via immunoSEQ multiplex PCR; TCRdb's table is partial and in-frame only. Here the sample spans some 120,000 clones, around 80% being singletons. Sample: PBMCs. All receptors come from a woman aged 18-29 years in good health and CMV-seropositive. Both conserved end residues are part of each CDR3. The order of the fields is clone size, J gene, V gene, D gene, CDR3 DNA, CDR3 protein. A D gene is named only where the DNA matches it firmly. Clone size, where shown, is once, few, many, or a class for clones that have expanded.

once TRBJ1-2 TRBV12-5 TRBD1 TGTGCTAGTGGTCCGGGTGGGGTGATCACAGGGGGATATGGCTACACCTTC CASGPGGVITGGYGYTF
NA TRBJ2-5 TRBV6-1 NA TGTGCCAGCAGTGTATCATCGGGAGAGTGGGGGGAGACCCAGTACTTC CASSVSSGEWGETQYF
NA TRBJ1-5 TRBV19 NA TGTGCCAGTAGTATACAGGGGAGCAATCAGCCCCAGCATTTT CASSIQGSNQPQHF
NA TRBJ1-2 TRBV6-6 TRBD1 TGTGCCAGCAGTTACTTCCCTATCCAGGGGGACTATGGCTACACCTTC CASSYFPIQGDYGYTF
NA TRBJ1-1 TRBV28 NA TGTGCCAGCAGTTTTGGGGGAGGAGCTTTCTTT CASSFGGGAFF
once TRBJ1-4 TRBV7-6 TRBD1 TGTGCCAGCAGCTGGGGACAGGAAAAGGGTGCAACTAATGAAAAACTGTTTTTT CASSWGQEKGATNEKLFF
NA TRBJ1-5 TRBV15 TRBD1 TGTGCCACCAGGTGGGCTGCCGGGACAGGGGCCTATCAGCCCCAGCATTTT CATRWAAGTGAYQPQHF
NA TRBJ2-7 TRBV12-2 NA TGTGCAAGTCGCTTAGTGTGGGCCCCATCCACTGCCGAGCAGTACTTC CASRLVWAPSTAEQYF
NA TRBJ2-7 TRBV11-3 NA TGTGCCAGCAGCTTAGGAGAGGCGGCCTACGAGCAGTACTTC CASSLGEAAYEQYF
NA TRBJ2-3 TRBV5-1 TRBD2 TGCGCCAGCAGCTTGGAAGCTAGCGGGAGGATCGATACGCAGTATTTT CASSLEASGRIDTQYF
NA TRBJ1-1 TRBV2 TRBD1 TGTGACAGCAGCAGACAGGGTGGGACTGAAGCTTTCTTT CDSSRQGGTEAFF
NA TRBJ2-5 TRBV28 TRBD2 TGTGCCAGCAGTCTTAGCGGGAGGGCAATGAGGGGGGACCAAGAGACCCAGTACTTC CASSLSGRAMRGDQETQYF
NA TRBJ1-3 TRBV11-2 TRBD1 TGTGCCAGCAGCTCGGGGACAGGGATTGGAAACACCATATATTTT CASSSGTGIGNTIYF
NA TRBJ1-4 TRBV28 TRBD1 TGTGCCAGCAGCCCCCCTGGACAGGGATCGAGAAAACTGTTTTTT CASSPPGQGSRKLFF
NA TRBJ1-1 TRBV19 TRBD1 TGTGCCAGTGGGTACAGGGGATCCGCTGAAGCTTTCTTT CASGYRGSAEAFF
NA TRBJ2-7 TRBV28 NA TGTGCCAGCAGTACCGGGACACACGAGCAGTACTTC CASSTGTHEQYF
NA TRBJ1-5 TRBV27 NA TGTGCCAGCAGTTTCGTGTCGGGGGGAAGAAGCAATCAGCCCCAGCATTTT CASSFVSGGRSNQPQHF
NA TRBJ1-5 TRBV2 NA TGTGCCAGCACGGCGGGGCAGGGAGCCCAGCCCCAGCATTTT CASTAGQGAQPQHF
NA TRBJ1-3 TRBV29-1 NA TGCAGCGTGGGAGCTGGAAACACCATATATTTT CSVGAGNTIYF
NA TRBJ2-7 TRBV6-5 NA TGTGCCAGCAGGGACCGACAGGCCGCCTACGAGCAGTACTTC CASRDRQAAYEQYF
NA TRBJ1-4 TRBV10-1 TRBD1 TGCGCCAGCAGCGCCGGACAGGGGAGGCGGCTGTTTTTT CASSAGQGRRLFF
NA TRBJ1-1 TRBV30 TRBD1 TGTGCCTGGAGAGACAGGGGCTACACTGAAGCTTTCTTT CAWRDRGYTEAFF
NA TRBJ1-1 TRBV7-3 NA TGTGCCAGCAGCTTAATAGGGGCGGGGGCTTTCTTT CASSLIGAGAFF
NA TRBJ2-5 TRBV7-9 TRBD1 TGTGCCAGCAGCGGACAGGGGAGAGAGACCCAGTACTTC CASSGQGRETQYF
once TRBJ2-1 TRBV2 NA TGTGCCAGCGTTCCGCGGAGCTCCTACAATGAGCAGTTCTTC CASVPRSSYNEQFF
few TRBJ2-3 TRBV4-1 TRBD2 TGCGCCAGCAGCCATCCGCGGGGGAGTTGGACAGATACGCAGTATTTT CASSHPRGSWTDTQYF
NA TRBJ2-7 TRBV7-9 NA TGTGCCAGCAGCTTAGCGGAGGCCCTCTCCAAGCAGTACTTC CASSLAEALSKQYF
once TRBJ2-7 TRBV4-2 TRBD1 TGTGCCAGCAGCCAAGCGGCGGACAGGGGATCCTACGAGCAGTACTTC CASSQAADRGSYEQYF
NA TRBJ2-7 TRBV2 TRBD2 TGTGCCAGCATTACACCTCGGGCTAGCGGGTTAAACGAGCAGTACTTC CASITPRASGLNEQYF
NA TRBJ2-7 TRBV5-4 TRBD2 TGTGCCAGCAGCCCGCGGGGGGGTGACTACGAGCAGTACTTC CASSPRGGDYEQYF
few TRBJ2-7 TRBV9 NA TGTGCCAGCAGCGTAGAAGGGACGGGGGACGAGCAGTACTTC CASSVEGTGDEQYF
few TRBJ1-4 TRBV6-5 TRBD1 TGTGCCAGCTGGGACAGGTGGGATGAAAAACTGTTTTTT CASWDRWDEKLFF
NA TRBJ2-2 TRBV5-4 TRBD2 TGTGCCAGCAGCTTGGCCGAGCGGGAGGGCACCGGGGAGCTGTTTTTT CASSLAEREGTGELFF
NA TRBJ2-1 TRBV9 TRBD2 TGTGCCAGCAGCGCCGGACTAGCGGATTACAATGAGCAGTTCTTC CASSAGLADYNEQFF
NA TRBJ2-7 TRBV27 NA TGTGCCAGCAGTTTATACGAGGGGGCCTACGAGCAGTACTTC CASSLYEGAYEQYF
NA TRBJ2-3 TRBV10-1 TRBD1 TGCGCCAGCAGTGGGGACAGGGCCTCTAGCACAGATACGCAGTATTTT CASSGDRASSTDTQYF
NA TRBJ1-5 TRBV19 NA TGTGCCAGTAAAGCCCAAGCTTTCTATCAGCCCCAGCATTTT CASKAQAFYQPQHF
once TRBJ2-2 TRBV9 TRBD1 TGTGCCAGCAGCAGACAGGGGGCGGCGGGCACCGGGGAGCTGTTTTTT CASSRQGAAGTGELFF
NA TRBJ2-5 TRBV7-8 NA TGTGCCAGCAGCTGGGGACAACAAGAGACCCAGTACTTC CASSWGQQETQYF
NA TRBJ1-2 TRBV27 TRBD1 TGTGCCAGCAAGCAGGGGGACTATGGCTACACCTTC CASKQGDYGYTF
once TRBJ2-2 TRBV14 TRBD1 TGTGCCAGCAGCCCTAGTGGTTACCGGGACAGGTCGAAAAGCGGGGAGCTGTTTTTT CASSPSGYRDRSKSGELFF
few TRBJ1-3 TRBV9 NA TGTGCCAGCAGTGCCCGGAGGGTAGATGACACCATATATTTT CASSARRVDDTIYF
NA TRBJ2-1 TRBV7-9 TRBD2 TGTGTCAGCAGCTTAGCCGCTAGCGGGAGGGCCTACAATGAGCAGTTCTTC CVSSLAASGRAYNEQFF
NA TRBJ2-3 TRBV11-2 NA TGTGCCAGCAGCTTAGATTTGGGCCTAGCTCAGTATTTT CASSLDLGLAQYF
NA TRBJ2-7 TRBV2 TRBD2 TGTGCCAGCAGCCCCCTAGCGGGGGCCTACGAGCAGTACTTC CASSPLAGAYEQYF
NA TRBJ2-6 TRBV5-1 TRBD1 TGCGCCAGCAGCTTGGCTGGACAGGGTTCAGGGGCCAACGTCCTGACTTTC CASSLAGQGSGANVLTF